This TCR beta chain was profiled in a study of radiotherapy plus CTLA-4 blockade in lung cancer. Study-wide context: In roughly 19% of patients, objective responses were seen; 30% to 35% had disease control. General study results and limits: Expansion of tumor-derived TCR clones was observed in blood after radiotherapy plus ipilimumab.

Note on this clone: Its antigen remains unidentified.

The protocol was immunoSEQ multiplex PCR, while the TCRdb copy is restricted to in-frame clones and leaves out a portion. The sample holds some 98,000 clones, approximately 78% seen once. V shed 5 bases and J 6 bases; nucleotides not matched to a gene: 7. Germline lookup yields CDR1 MNHEY and CDR2 SMNVEV (reference sequence). This CDR3 is 15 amino acids long. This sequence originates from a human donor with non-small cell lung cancer who had a partial response to radiotherapy plus ipilimumab. This chain uses TRBV27 with TRBJ2-1, with TRBD2 identical over 10 bases. This material consisted of peripheral blood, taken from a patient treated with radiotherapy plus ipilimumab. The CDR3 bases are TGTGCCAGCAGTCTAACTAGCGGGAATCGCAATGAGCAGTTCTTC. Translating it yields CASSLTSGNRNEQFF.